These 8 T cell receptor beta chains originate from one sample sequenced in a study of early T cells in non-severe SARS-CoV-2 infection. TCRdb called the 5' RACE reads again in MiXCR, with one record for every CDR3 protein. The sample includes 55,000 to 65,000 distinct CDR3 sequences, approximately 13% seen only once; the top ten take 4% to 5%. Source material: whole blood. The receptors were sampled from an adult who was a healthcare worker with PCR-confirmed SARS-CoV-2 infection or an uninfected control (not recorded which).

This clonotype was observed a few times. The J gene is TRBJ2-1, the V gene TRBV18; TRBD2 aligns across 12 bases. V shed 4 bases, J shed 4 bases, and the junction held 2 bases outside the gene matches. This CDR3 is 15 amino acids long. Germline values: CDR1 KGHSH, CDR2 LQKENI. The CDR3 protein is CASSRGLAGYNEQFF. The CDR3 coding sequence is TGTGCCAGCTCACGAGGACTAGCGGGGTACAATGAGCAGTTCTTC.

Many counts were recorded for this clonotype. The CDR3 spells CASSPLLTGRTGELFF. The DNA of the CDR3 is TGTGCCAGCAGCCCCCTCCTTACAGGGAGGACCGGGGAGCTGTTTTTT. V and J are TRBV3-1 and TRBJ2-2; either TRBD1 or TRBD2 may supply D (6 bases each). This CDR3 contains 16 residues. The V and J ends lost 4 bases and 5 bases respectively, with 17 bases between them. Germline assignment: CDR1 LGHDT and CDR2 YNNKEL (reference sequence).

This clonotype was counted between two and nine times. The CDR3 DNA follows: TGCGTAGTAACAGGGAATAACTATGGCTACACCTTC. It encodes CVVTGNNYGYTF. This chain uses TRBV29-1 with TRBJ1-2; a possible D gene is TRBD1 (6 bases). Germline CDR1 is SQVTM and CDR2 is ANQGSEA. CDR3 size: 12 residues.

A few counts support this clonotype. The chain employs TRBV12-3 or TRBV12-4 and TRBJ1-2; 7 bases map to TRBD1. V lost 5 bases, J lost 4 bases, and 13 bases stayed unmatched. CDR3 length: 16 residues. The CDR3 DNA follows: TGTGCCAGCAGTCAACAGGGGATTGGGGGTCTCTATGGCTACACCTTC. It translates to CASSQQGIGGLYGYTF.

This clonotype has ten or more counts. In nucleotides, the CDR3 is TGTGCCAGCGGCATACAGGAGGCCGGGGAGCTGTTTTTT. Translation gives CASGIQEAGELFF. V and J are TRBV11-2 and TRBJ2-2; the D call may be TRBD1 or TRBD2 (5 bases each). CDR3 length equals 13 residues. V lost 8 bases, J lost 6 bases, and 13 bases lay in between. Germline values: CDR1 SGHAT, CDR2 FQNNGV. Using reference TRBV11-2 and TRBJ2-2 for the parts outside the CDR3, the full variable domain is EAGVAQSPRYKIIEKRQSVAFWCNPISGHATLYWYQQILGQGPKLLIQFQNNGVVDDSQLPKDRFSAERLKGVDSTLKIQPAKLEDSAVYLCASGIQEAGELFFGEGSRLTVL.

This clonotype was seen just once. A much bigger clone sits one base away, suggesting this may be a read error. J is TRBJ2-5 and V is TRBV5-4; no definite D call. The CDR3 spans 13 residues. Germline-derived CDR1 and CDR2 are SGHNT and YYREEE (reference sequence). This CDR3 reads CVSSPDPQETQYF. In DNA, the CDR3 is TGTGTCAGCAGCCCGGACCCCCAAGAGACCCAGTACTTC. Drawing the rest from reference TRBV5-4 and TRBJ2-5, the complete variable domain is ETGVTQSPTHLIKTRGQQVTLRCSSQSGHNTVSWYQQALGQGPQFIFQYYREEENGRGNFPPRFSGLQFPNYSSELNVNALELDDSALYLCVSSPDPQETQYFGPGTRLLVL.

The chain uses TRBV5-1 and TRBJ2-6; D not certain. The CDR3 consists of 17 residues. Germline CDR1 reads SGHRS; CDR2 reads YFSETQ. V lost 1 base and J 4 bases, leaving 15 bases between the germline ends. This CDR3 reads CASSLNSGAGGANVLTF. The CDR3 DNA is TGCGCCAGCAGCTTGAATTCCGGAGCTGGAGGGGCCAACGTCCTGACTTTC.

In this sample, this clonotype turned up many times. The V call is TRBV6-5, the J call TRBJ2-1, with D possibly being TRBD1 or TRBD2 (5 bases each). CDR1 is MNHEY and CDR2 is SVGAGI in the germline V gene. The V and J ends lost 7 bases and 8 bases respectively, with 18 bases between them. CDR3 size: 14 residues. The CDR3 sequence: CASKRGLGLDEQFF. Here the CDR3 DNA reads TGTGCCAGCAAACGGGGCCTTGGGCTCGATGAGCAGTTCTTC.